This passage covers 5 T cell receptor beta chains from one sample sequenced in a study of T cells after yellow fever vaccination. Using its own MiXCR run on the 5' RACE reads, TCRdb lists one record per CDR3 protein. The repertoire includes around 250,000 distinct CDR3 sequences, about 7.1% of them detected once, and approximately 0.85% sits in the top ten. The sequencing here drew on CD4+ T cells sorted from PBMCs, taken 15 days after the yellow fever booster vaccination. The source of these receptors is a man aged 25-45 years who received the YFV17D yellow fever vaccine.

This clonotype was counted a few times. The chain is built from TRBV28 and TRBJ2-3, with 10 bases aligning to TRBD1. CDR3 length: 13 residues. Germline CDR1 reads MDHEN; CDR2 reads SYDVKM. The CDR3 protein is CASGTGVADTQYF. CDR3 bases: TGTGCTTCCGGGACAGGGGTCGCAGATACGCAGTATTTT.

This clonotype was observed a few times. The chain couples TRBV6-5 to TRBJ1-1; D remains ambiguous. Germline V gene sequence: CDR1 MNHEY, CDR2 SVGAGI. V was cut by 4 bases and J by 7 bases, with 13 bases left in between. The CDR3 runs to 13 residues. CDR3 in DNA: TGTGCCAGCAGTTTATCGGGTTTGGTTGAAGCTTTCTTT. It translates to CASSLSGLVEAFF.

In the case of this clonotype: One end of the junction does not line up with germline, which may come from a read error. The genes are TRBV7-2 and TRBJ2-1; D is uncertain. Germline V gives CDR1 SGHTA, CDR2 FQGNSA. The CDR3 is 15 residues long. The CDR3 nucleotides read TGTGCCAGCAGCTTAGACCGGAGCTCCTACAATGAGCTGTTCTTC. Its translation is CASSLDRSSYNELFF. The full variable domain, completed using reference TRBV7-2 and TRBJ2-1, is GAGVSQSPSNKVTEKGKDVELRCDPISGHTALYWYRQSLGQGLEFLIYFQGNSAPDKSGLPSDRFSAERTGGSVSTLTIQRTQQEDSAVYLCASSLDRSSYNELFFGPGTRLTVL.

This clonotype was counted a few times. The rearrangement uses TRBV7-9 and TRBJ2-1; D remains unclear. Trimming left V 5 bases short and J 4 bases short, with 9 bases between. Looked up from germline, CDR1 is SEHNR and CDR2 is FQNEAQ (reference sequence). This CDR3 is built from 13 residues. The CDR3 nucleotides read TGTGCCAGCAGCAAAACTACTTACAATGAGCAGTTCTTC. Protein: CASSKTTYNEQFF.

This clonotype was seen repeatedly, ten times or more. The chain has TRBV12-3 or TRBV12-4 and TRBJ2-7, with a possible D match to TRBD1 (5 bases). There are 14 residues in the CDR3. Trimming removed 6 bases at V and 3 bases at J, with 15 bases between. CDR3 protein: CASRIPGSGYEQYF. The DNA for the CDR3 is TGTGCCAGCAGGATTCCAGGGTCCGGCTACGAGCAGTACTTC.